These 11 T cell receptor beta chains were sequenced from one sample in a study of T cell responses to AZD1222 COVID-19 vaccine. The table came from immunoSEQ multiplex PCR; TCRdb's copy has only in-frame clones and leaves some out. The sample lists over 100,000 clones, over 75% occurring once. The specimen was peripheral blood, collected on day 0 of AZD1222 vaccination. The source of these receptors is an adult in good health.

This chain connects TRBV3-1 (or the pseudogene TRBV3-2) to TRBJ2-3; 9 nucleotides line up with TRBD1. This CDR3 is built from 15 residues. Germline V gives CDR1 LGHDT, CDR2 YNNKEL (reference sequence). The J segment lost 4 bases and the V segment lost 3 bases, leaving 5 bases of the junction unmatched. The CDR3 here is CASSHWDRDADTQYF. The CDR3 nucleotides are TGTGCCAGCAGCCACTGGGACAGGGACGCAGATACGCAGTATTTT.

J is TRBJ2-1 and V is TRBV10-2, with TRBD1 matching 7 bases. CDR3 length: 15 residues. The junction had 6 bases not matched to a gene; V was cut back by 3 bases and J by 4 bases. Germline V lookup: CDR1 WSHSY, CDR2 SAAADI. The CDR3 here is CASSEEGQRYNEQFF. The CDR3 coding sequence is TGCGCCAGCAGTGAAGAGGGACAGCGTTACAATGAGCAGTTCTTC.

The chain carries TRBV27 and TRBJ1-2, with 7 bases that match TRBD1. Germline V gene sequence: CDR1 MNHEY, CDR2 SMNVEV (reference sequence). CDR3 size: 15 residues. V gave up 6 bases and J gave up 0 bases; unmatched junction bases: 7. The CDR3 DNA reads TGTGCCAGCAGGTGGTCAGGGGGGCCTAACTATGGCTACACCTTC. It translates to CASRWSGGPNYGYTF.

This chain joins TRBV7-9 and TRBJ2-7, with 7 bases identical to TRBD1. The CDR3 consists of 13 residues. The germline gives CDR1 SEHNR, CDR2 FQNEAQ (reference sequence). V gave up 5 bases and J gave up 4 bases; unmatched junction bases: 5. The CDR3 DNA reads TGTGCCAGCAGCAGACAGGGTACGTACGAGCAGTACTTC. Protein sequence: CASSRQGTYEQYF.

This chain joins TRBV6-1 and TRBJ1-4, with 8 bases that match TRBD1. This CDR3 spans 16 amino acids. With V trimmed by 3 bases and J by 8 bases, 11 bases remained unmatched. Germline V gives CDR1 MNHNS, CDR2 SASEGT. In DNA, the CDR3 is TGTGCCAGCAGTGAGGGCCCAGGACAGGGAGGGGAAAAACTGTTTTTT. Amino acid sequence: CASSEGPGQGGEKLFF.

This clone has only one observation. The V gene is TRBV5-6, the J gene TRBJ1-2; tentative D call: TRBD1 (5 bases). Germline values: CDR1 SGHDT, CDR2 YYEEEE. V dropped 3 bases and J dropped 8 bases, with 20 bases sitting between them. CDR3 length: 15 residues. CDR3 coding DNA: TGTGCCAGCAGCTCCCAGGAGGGGAGGCTGAGCGGCTACACCTTC. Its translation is CASSSQEGRLSGYTF.

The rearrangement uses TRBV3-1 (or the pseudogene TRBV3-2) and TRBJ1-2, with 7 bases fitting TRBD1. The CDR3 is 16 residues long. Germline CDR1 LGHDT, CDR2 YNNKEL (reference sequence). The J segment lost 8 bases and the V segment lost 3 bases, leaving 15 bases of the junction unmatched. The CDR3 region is CASSQQGGRGHGGYTF. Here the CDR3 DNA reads TGTGCCAGCAGCCAGCAGGGGGGACGGGGTCATGGAGGCTACACCTTC.

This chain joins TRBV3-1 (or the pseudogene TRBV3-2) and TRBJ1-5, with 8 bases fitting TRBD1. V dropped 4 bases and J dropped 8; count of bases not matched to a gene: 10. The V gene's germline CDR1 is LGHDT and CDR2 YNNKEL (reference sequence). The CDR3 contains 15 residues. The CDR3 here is CASSPRRGPQEPQHF. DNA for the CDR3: TGTGCCAGCAGCCCCCGCAGGGGGCCTCAAGAGCCCCAGCATTTT.

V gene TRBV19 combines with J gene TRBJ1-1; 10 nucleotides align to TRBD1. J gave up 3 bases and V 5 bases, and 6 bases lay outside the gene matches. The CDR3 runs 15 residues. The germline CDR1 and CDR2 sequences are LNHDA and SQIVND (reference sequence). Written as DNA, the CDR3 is TGTGCCAGTAGTGACAGGGGGCGGAAGTACACTGAAGCTTTCTTT. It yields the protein CASSDRGRKYTEAFF.

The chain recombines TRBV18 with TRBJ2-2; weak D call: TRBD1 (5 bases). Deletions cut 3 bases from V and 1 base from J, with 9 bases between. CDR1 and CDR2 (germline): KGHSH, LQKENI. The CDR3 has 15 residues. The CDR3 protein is CASSPRRGNTGELFF. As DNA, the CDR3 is TGTGCCAGCTCACCGAGAAGGGGGAACACCGGGGAGCTGTTTTTT.

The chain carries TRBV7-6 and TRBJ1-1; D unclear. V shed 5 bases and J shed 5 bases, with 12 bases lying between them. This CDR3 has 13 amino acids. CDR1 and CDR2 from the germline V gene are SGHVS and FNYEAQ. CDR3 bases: TGTGCCAGCAGCGTGGGATTGGGGACTGAAGCTTTCTTT. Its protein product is CASSVGLGTEAFF.